The clone carrying this T cell receptor beta chain was detected only once. Its antigen is still unknown. These data come from a study of cytomegalovirus exposure and HLA in healthy donors. PCR used 60 Vbeta primers and 13 Jbeta primers. TCRdb's copy holds only in-frame clones and misses some; the assay was immunoSEQ multiplex PCR. Of a few hundred thousand clones in the sample, around 80% were seen once. Germline assignment: CDR1 SGHDT and CDR2 YYEEEE. The V and J ends lost 4 bases and 1 base respectively, with 15 bases between them. This CDR3 contains 16 residues. General study findings and limits: Most subjects' HLA-A and HLA-B alleles were reportedly predicted from TCR beta sequences. Diagnosis of cytomegalovirus status made by the classifier reportedly showed high specificity and sensitivity.

This sequence was found in a woman in her fifties or sixties in good health and CMV-seropositive. Sequenced: PBMCs. The J gene is TRBJ1-5, the V gene TRBV5-6, with a possible D match to TRBD1 (5 bases). Here the CDR3 reads CASSLLFGGSNQPQHF. CDR3 nucleotide sequence: TGTGCCAGCAGCCTACTCTTCGGGGGAAGCAATCAGCCCCAGCATTTT.